This record looks at one T cell receptor (beta chain) sequence and its context. Its antigen is not known. The source of the sample is a study of cytomegalovirus exposure and HLA in healthy donors. Overall study: A preliminary data release comprised approximately 85 million unique TCRs obtained from HLA-typed donors.

The study's findings and limits: Upon later analysis, HLA-associated TCR beta chains proved more clonally expanded than other, equally common chains. As was reported, the classifier diagnosed cytomegalovirus status with high specificity and sensitivity. Upon later analysis, TCR association rates were observed to vary by HLA locus, being highest for DRB1 and lowest for HLA-C.

The primer mix had 60 Vbeta and 13 Jbeta primers. Clones were read by immunoSEQ multiplex PCR, and TCRdb kept only the in-frame ones, dropping some. The repertoire holds approximately 100,000 clones, with 76% as singletons. This CDR3 has 13 amino acids. The germline gives CDR1 SNHLY, CDR2 FYNNEI. V was trimmed by 8 bases and J by 5 bases, leaving 14 bases between them. This TCR derives from a woman under 30 in good health and CMV-seropositive. The chain uses TRBV2 and TRBJ2-3, with no clear D. The sample comprised PBMCs. The CDR3 DNA reads TGTGCCAGCTGGGAAGCTTCTAAAGATACGCAGTATTTT. Translating gives CASWEASKDTQYF.